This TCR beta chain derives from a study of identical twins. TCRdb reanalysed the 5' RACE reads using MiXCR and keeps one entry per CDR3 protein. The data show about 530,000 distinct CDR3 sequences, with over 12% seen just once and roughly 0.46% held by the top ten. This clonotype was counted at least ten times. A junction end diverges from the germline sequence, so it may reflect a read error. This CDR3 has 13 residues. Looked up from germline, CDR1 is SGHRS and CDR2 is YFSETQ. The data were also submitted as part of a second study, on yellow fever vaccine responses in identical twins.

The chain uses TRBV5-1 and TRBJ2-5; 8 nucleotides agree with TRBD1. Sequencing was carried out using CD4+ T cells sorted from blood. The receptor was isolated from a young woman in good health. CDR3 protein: CASSLTGGETQYF. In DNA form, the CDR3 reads TGTGCCAGCAGCCTAACAGGGGGAGAGACCCAGTACTTC.